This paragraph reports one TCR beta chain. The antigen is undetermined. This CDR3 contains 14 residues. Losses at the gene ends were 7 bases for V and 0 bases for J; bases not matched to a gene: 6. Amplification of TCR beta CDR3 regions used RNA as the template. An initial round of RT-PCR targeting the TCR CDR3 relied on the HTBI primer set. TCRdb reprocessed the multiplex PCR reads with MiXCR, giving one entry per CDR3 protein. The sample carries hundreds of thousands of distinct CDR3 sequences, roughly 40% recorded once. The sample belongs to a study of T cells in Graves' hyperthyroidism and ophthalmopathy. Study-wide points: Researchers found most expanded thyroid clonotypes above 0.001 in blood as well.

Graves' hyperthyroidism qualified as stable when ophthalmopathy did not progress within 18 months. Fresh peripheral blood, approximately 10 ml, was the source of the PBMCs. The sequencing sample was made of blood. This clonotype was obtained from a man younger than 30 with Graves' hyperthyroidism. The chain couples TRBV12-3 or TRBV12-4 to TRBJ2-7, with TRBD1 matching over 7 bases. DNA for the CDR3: TGTGCCAGCACCCAAGACAGGGACTCCTACGAGCAGTACTTC. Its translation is CASTQDRDSYEQYF.